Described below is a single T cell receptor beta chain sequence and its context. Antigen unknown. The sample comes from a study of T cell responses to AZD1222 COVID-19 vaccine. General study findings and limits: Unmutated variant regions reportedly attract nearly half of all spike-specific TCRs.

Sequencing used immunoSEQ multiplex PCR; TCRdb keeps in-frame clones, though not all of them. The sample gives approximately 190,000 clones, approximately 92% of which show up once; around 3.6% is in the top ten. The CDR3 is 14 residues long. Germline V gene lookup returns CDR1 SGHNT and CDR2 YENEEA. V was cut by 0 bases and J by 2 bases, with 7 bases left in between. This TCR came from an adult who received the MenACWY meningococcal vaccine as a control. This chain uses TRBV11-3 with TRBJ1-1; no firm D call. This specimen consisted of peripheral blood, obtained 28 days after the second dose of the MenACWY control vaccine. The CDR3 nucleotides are TGTGCCAGCAGCTTAGACCCCTTTAACACTGAAGCTTTCTTT. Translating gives CASSLDPFNTEAFF. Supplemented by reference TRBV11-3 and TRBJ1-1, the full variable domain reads EAGVVQSPRYKIIEKKQPVAFWCNPISGHNTLYWYLQNLGQGPELLIRYENEEAVDDSQLPKDRFSAERLKGVDSTLKIQPAELGDSAVYLCASSLDPFNTEAFFGQGTRLTVV.